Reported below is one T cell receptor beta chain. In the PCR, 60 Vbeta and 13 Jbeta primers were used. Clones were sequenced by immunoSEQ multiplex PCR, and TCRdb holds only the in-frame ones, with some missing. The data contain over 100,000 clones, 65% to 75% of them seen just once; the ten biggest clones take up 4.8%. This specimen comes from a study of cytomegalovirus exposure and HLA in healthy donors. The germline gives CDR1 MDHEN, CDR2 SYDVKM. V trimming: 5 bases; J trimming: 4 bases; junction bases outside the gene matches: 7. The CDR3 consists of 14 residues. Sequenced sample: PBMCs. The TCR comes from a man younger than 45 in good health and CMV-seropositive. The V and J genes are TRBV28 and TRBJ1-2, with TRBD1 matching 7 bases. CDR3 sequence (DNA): TGTGCCAGCAGTCCCGGACAGGTCTCCTATGGCTACACCTTC. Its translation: CASSPGQVSYGYTF.